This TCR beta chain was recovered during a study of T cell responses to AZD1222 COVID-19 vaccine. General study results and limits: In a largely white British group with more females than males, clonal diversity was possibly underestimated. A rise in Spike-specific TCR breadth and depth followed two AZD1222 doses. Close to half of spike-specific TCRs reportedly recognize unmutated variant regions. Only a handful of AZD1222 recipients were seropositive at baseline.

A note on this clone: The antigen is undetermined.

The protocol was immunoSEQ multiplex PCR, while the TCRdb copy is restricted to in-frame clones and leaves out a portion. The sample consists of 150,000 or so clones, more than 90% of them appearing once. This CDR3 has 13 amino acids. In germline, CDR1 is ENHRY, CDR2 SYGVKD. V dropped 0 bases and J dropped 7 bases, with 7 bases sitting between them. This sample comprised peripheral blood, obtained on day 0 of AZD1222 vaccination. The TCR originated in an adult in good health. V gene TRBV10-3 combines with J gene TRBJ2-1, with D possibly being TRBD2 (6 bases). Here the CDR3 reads CAISESLANEQFF. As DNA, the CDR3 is TGTGCCATCAGTGAGTCACTAGCAAATGAGCAGTTCTTC.